This TCR beta chain was profiled in a study of T cells in Graves' hyperthyroidism and ophthalmopathy. Study information: Any treatment followed the collection of peripheral blood at initial diagnosis.

An absence of ophthalmopathy progression within 18 months meant stable Graves' hyperthyroidism. Those patients with uncontrolled infection, other autoimmune disease, pregnancy or lactation were excluded. This clonotype was counted a few times. RNA transcripts provided the source from which TCR beta CDR3 regions were amplified. Initially, a first-round RT-PCR of the TCR CDR3 employed the HTBI primer set. A single record per CDR3 protein comes from TCRdb applying MiXCR to the multiplex PCR reads. The table records 700,000 to 850,000 distinct CDR3 sequences, about a third of them present only once. Trimming took 7 bases from V and 3 from J, leaving 21 bases between them. The CDR3 loop spans 16 amino acids. Germline CDR1 is SEHNR and CDR2 is FQNEAQ (reference sequence).

Sequencing was performed on blood. This clonotype originated in a middle-aged woman with Graves' hyperthyroidism. The V call is TRBV7-9, the J call TRBJ1-1; D is perhaps TRBD1 (5 bases). In DNA form, the CDR3 reads TGTGCCAGCACCTTTTCTTTGAGGGAGGGGTACACTGAAGCTTTCTTT. It codes for CASTFSLREGYTEAFF.